The 28 T cell receptor beta chains below come from one sample, sequenced in a study of cytomegalovirus exposure and HLA in healthy donors. The PCR employed 60 Vbeta primers together with 13 Jbeta primers. Only in-frame clones appear in the TCRdb table, and some are missing; sequencing was by immunoSEQ multiplex PCR. The sample has 150,000 to 200,000 clones, roughly 79% seen once. Sequencing input: PBMCs. All receptors come from a middle-aged man in good health and CMV-seronegative.

The chain combines TRBV7-2 with TRBJ1-1; D may be TRBD1 (5 bases). Looked up from germline, CDR1 is SGHTA and CDR2 is FQGNSA. Trimming cost V 5 bases and J 4 bases, with 14 bases left between them. This CDR3 spans 14 amino acids. The CDR3 coding sequence is TGTGCCAGCAGCCGATTGGGGCGAGTCACTGAAGCTTTCTTT. This codes for CASSRLGRVTEAFF.

This clone was seen a few times. The chain combines TRBV28 with TRBJ1-1; the match to TRBD1 covers 10 bases. The germline V gene has CDR1 MDHEN and CDR2 SYDVKM. The V segment lost 4 bases and the J segment 3 bases; nucleotides outside the gene matches: 23. The CDR3 sequence is 21 residues long. Here the CDR3 reads CASSSPPRLDRGKAGDTEAFF. CDR3 nucleotide sequence: TGTGCCAGCAGTTCCCCCCCAAGACTGGACAGGGGGAAAGCGGGGGACACTGAAGCTTTCTTT.

About this clone: An end of the junction differs from the germline gene, which may be a read error. The CDR3 DNA sequence: TGTTCCAGCAGCCCGCCGGGGAGTCATAGCGGGACCCAGTACTTC. Encoded protein: CSSSPPGSHSGTQYF. The chain is built from TRBV7-9 and TRBJ2-5; weak D call: TRBD2 (6 bases). The CDR3 loop spans 15 amino acids. The germline V gene has CDR1 SEHNR and CDR2 FQNEAQ (reference sequence).

The rearrangement uses TRBV5-1 and TRBJ2-1, with TRBD2 matching 9 bases. This CDR3 spans 18 amino acids. Unmatched junction bases numbered 14, after V lost 2 bases and J lost 5 bases. Germline assignment: CDR1 SGHRS and CDR2 YFSETQ. The CDR3 nucleotides read TGCGCCAGCAGCTTAACCCCCTTTCTGGCGGGAGGGGACAATGAGCAGTTCTTC. Its translation: CASSLTPFLAGGDNEQFF.

This rearrangement joins TRBV25-1 to TRBJ2-3; tentative D call: TRBD1 (5 bases). The CDR3 runs 13 residues. V lost 6 bases, J lost 3 bases, and 10 bases lay in between. Germline lookup yields CDR1 MGHDK and CDR2 SYGVNS. CDR3 sequence (DNA): TGTGCCAGCAGGGATAGACAGACAGATACGCAGTATTTT. Translating it yields CASRDRQTDTQYF.

The chain is built from TRBV30 and TRBJ2-5; tentatively, D is TRBD2 (5 bases). V lost 5 bases to trimming and J lost 7 bases, with 8 bases between them. CDR1 and CDR2 from the germline V gene are GTSNPN and SVGIG (reference sequence). This CDR3 contains 10 residues. The CDR3 DNA reads TGTGCCTGGGGCGGACTGACCCAGTACTTC. Its translation is CAWGGLTQYF. Combining the CDR3 with reference TRBV30 and TRBJ2-5 gives the whole variable domain SQTIHQWPATLVQPVGSPLSLECTVEGTSNPNLYWYRQAAGRGLQLLFYSVGIGQISSEVPQNLSASRPQDRQFILSSKKLLLSDSGFYLCAWGGLTQYFGPGTRLLVL.

The genes are TRBV5-1 and TRBJ2-5; possibly TRBD1 for D (6 bases). CDR3 size: 13 residues. Per the germline V gene, CDR1 is SGHRS and CDR2 is YFSETQ. Trimming stripped 6 bases from V and 7 bases from J, with 16 bases between. The CDR3 DNA is TGCGCCAGCATACCGGAGGTCAGGGGGACCCAGTACTTC. As protein: CASIPEVRGTQYF.

The V and J genes are TRBV29-1 and TRBJ2-2; a possible D gene is TRBD1 (6 bases). CDR3 length equals 16 residues. The ends were cut back, 5 bases at V and 4 bases at J, with 20 bases in the middle. Germline V gives CDR1 SQVTM, CDR2 ANQGSEA. CDR3 in DNA: TGCAGCGTTAGGACGGACAGCCGCGAAAGCACCGGGGAGCTGTTTTTT. It encodes CSVRTDSRESTGELFF.

The rearrangement uses TRBV11-2 and TRBJ1-2; 10 nucleotides line up with TRBD1. V lost 5 bases and J lost 6; bases outside the gene matches: 6. CDR3 size: 14 residues. In germline, CDR1 is SGHAT, CDR2 FQNNGV. CDR3 residues: CASSLGQGGDGYTF. Written as DNA, the CDR3 is TGTGCCAGCAGCCTCGGACAGGGGGGAGATGGCTACACCTTC.

For this clone: The junction does not match germline at one end; this may be a read error. V and J are TRBV7-9 and TRBJ2-3, with 9 bases aligning to TRBD2. The CDR3 consists of 18 residues. Germline V lookup: CDR1 SEHNR, CDR2 FQNEAQ (reference sequence). The CDR3 DNA reads as TGTTCCAGCAGCTTAGCGTTGGCTAGCGGGACCGTTGCAGATACGCAGTATTTT. Amino acids: CSSSLALASGTVADTQYF.

This clone was recorded only once. V usage is TRBV29-1 and J usage is TRBJ2-1; 9 bases line up with TRBD2. The V segment lost 8 bases and the J segment 4 bases; nucleotides outside the gene matches: 18. The germline gives CDR1 SQVTM, CDR2 ANQGSEA. This CDR3 region has 17 residues. CDR3 DNA sequence: TGCAGCCTAGAAGAGGGGTACGGCGGGAGGGGGTACAATGAGCAGTTCTTC. Amino acid sequence: CSLEEGYGGRGYNEQFF.

The V call is TRBV6-6, the J call TRBJ2-2, with 7 bases identical to TRBD2. V dropped 8 bases and J dropped 7; count of bases not matched to a gene: 7. CDR3 length: 13 amino acids. CDR1 is MNHNY and CDR2 is SVGAGI in the germline V gene (reference sequence). For the CDR3, the DNA is TGTGCCAGCGGGCGGGAGAGATTCGGGGAGCTGTTTTTT. It yields the protein CASGRERFGELFF.

The chain joins TRBV18 to TRBJ1-6, with D uncertain. V lost 2 bases, J lost 10 bases, and 9 bases lay in between. Germline V gene sequence: CDR1 KGHSH, CDR2 LQKENI. There are 13 residues in the CDR3. The CDR3 here is CASSPTAQSPLHF. DNA of the CDR3: TGTGCCAGCTCACCAACAGCTCAGTCACCCCTCCACTTT. Full variable domain (remainder filled in from reference TRBV18 and TRBJ1-6): NAGVMQNPRHLVRRRGQEARLRCSPMKGHSHVYWYRQLPEEGLKFMVYLQKENIIDESGMPKERFSAEFPKEGPSILRIQQVVRGDSAAYFCASSPTAQSPLHFGNGTRLTVT.

V and J are TRBV20-1 and TRBJ2-3, with 8 bases aligning to TRBD2. Per the germline V gene, CDR1 is DFQATT and CDR2 is SNEGSKA (reference sequence). CDR3 length: 11 amino acids. V gave up 6 bases and J gave up 10 bases; unmatched junction bases: 6. The CDR3 region has the DNA TGCAGTGCCCCCGGGGGGGATCCGCAGTATTTT. Protein: CSAPGGDPQYF.

This clone has only a few counts. This chain connects TRBV9 to TRBJ2-3; TRBD2 agrees at 11 bases. The CDR3 runs 18 residues. The V gene's germline CDR1 is SGDLS and CDR2 YYNGEE. V lost 4 bases to trimming and J lost 0 bases; unmatched junction nucleotides: 10. The CDR3 is CASSPGTSGLTSTDTQYF. CDR3 DNA sequence: TGTGCCAGCAGCCCCGGGACTAGCGGATTGACTAGCACAGATACGCAGTATTTT.

The J gene is TRBJ1-1, the V gene TRBV18, with a possible D match to TRBD1 (5 bases). Deletions cut 3 bases from V and 0 bases from J, with 14 bases between. Germline values: CDR1 KGHSH, CDR2 LQKENI. The CDR3 runs 16 residues. CDR3 sequence reads: CASSPSRGGMNTEAFF. The CDR3 nucleotides read TGTGCCAGCTCACCCTCACGTGGGGGGATGAACACTGAAGCTTTCTTT.

This clone has a count of ten or more. This sequence joins TRBV6-5 and TRBJ2-7; TRBD2 matches 7 bases. CDR3 size: 15 residues. The germline V gene has CDR1 MNHEY and CDR2 SVGAGI. V shed 4 bases, J shed 5 bases, and the junction held 11 bases outside the gene matches. CDR3 DNA sequence: TGTGCCAGCAGTTGGTGGGGAGGGCCCAAACACGAGCAGTACGTC. It yields the protein CASSWWGGPKHEQYV.

This chain links TRBV5-1 with TRBJ2-3; TRBD2 matches at 8 bases. Germline V gene data show CDR1 as SGHRS and CDR2 as YFSETQ. The V segment lost 0 bases and the J segment 4 bases; nucleotides outside the gene matches: 7. The CDR3 contains 16 residues. The CDR3 reads CASSLGIAGTPDTQYF. Written as DNA, the CDR3 is TGCGCCAGCAGCTTGGGTATAGCGGGAACCCCAGATACGCAGTATTTT.

The rearrangement joins TRBV6-5 to TRBJ2-5; 7 bases match TRBD1. Trimming at V came to 6 bases and at J to 1 base, leaving 5 bases not matched to a gene. This CDR3 comprises 14 residues. In germline, CDR1 is MNHEY, CDR2 SVGAGI. The CDR3 sequence is CASRLNRGQETQYF. DNA for the CDR3: TGTGCCAGCAGACTTAACAGGGGCCAAGAGACCCAGTACTTC.

The V and J genes are TRBV15 and TRBJ2-1, with 10 bases aligning to TRBD2. This CDR3 contains 16 residues. The junction had 7 bases not matched to a gene; V was cut back by 0 bases and J by 8 bases. From germline, CDR1 is LNHNV and CDR2 YYDKDF (reference sequence). The CDR3 sequence is CATSRDMPSGRHEQFF. The CDR3 DNA follows: TGTGCCACCAGCAGAGATATGCCTAGCGGGAGACATGAGCAGTTCTTC.

This chain links TRBV27 with TRBJ1-1; D is uncertain. This CDR3 is built from 13 residues. V was pared by 3 bases and J by 0 bases, with 5 bases between. Germline assignment: CDR1 MNHEY and CDR2 SMNVEV (reference sequence). CDR3 sequence reads: CASSFSVNTEAFF. CDR3 in DNA: TGTGCCAGCAGTTTTAGCGTGAACACTGAAGCTTTCTTT.

CDR3 residues: CASSLRLASEQYF. CDR3 bases: TGTGCCAGCAGTTTAAGACTAGCGAGCGAGCAGTACTTC. The chain carries TRBV28 and TRBJ2-7; 8 bases match TRBD2. Per the germline V gene, CDR1 is MDHEN and CDR2 is SYDVKM. This CDR3 comprises 13 residues. V dropped 2 bases and J dropped 6; count of bases not matched to a gene: 3.

The sample holds a few counts of this clone. The chain has TRBV2 and TRBJ2-1; TRBD2 is a possible D gene (6 bases). The germline V gene has CDR1 SNHLY and CDR2 FYNNEI. This CDR3 has 13 amino acids. Trimming removed 4 bases at V and 4 bases at J, with 8 bases between. CDR3: CASSAGDYNEQFF. The CDR3 region has the DNA TGTGCCAGCAGTGCGGGAGATTACAATGAGCAGTTCTTC.

The chain employs TRBV2 and TRBJ1-5; possibly TRBD1 for D (5 bases). The CDR3 spans 15 residues. Germline V gene lookup returns CDR1 SNHLY and CDR2 FYNNEI. V gave up 5 bases and J gave up 3 bases, with 14 bases separating them. The chain's CDR3 is CASSTSGFLNQPQHF. In DNA form, the CDR3 reads TGTGCCAGCAGTACCTCAGGGTTTCTCAATCAGCCCCAGCATTTT.

The chain links TRBV29-1 to TRBJ1-2; possible D gene TRBD1, 6 bases. In germline, CDR1 is SQVTM, CDR2 ANQGSEA. Trimming shortened V by 5 bases and J by 6 bases, and 16 bases separated the two germline ends. The CDR3 length is 13 residues. The CDR3 DNA reads TGCAGCGTTCGTACAGGGCCCCAGCATGGCTACACCTTC. This gives the protein CSVRTGPQHGYTF. Supplemented by reference TRBV29-1 and TRBJ1-2, the full variable domain reads SAVISQKPSRDICQRGTSLTIQCQVDSQVTMMFWYRQQPGQSLTLIATANQGSEATYESGFVIDKFPISRPNLTFSTLTVSNMSPEDSSIYLCSVRTGPQHGYTFGSGTRLTVV.

This clone showed up just a few times. The chain links TRBV2 to TRBJ1-2, with D possibly TRBD1 on 5 matching bases. V was cut by 2 bases and J by 7 bases, with 11 bases left in between. CDR3 length equals 13 residues. Germline-derived CDR1 and CDR2 are SNHLY and FYNNEI. This CDR3 is CASSENGGGGYTF. The CDR3 DNA follows: TGTGCCAGCAGTGAAAACGGGGGAGGTGGCTACACCTTC.

This clone has only one observation. CDR3 bases: TGCGCCAGCAGCCCGCGGAGCGGCTACGAGCAGTACTTC. Translated: CASSPRSGYEQYF. The chain uses TRBV4-1 and TRBJ2-7; the D gene is possibly TRBD2 (5 bases). The CDR3 is 13 residues long. Trimming shortened V by 4 bases and J by 3 bases, and 10 bases separated the two germline ends. CDR1 MGHRA and CDR2 YSYEKL come from the germline V gene.

The V gene is TRBV2, the J gene TRBJ2-2; D is undetermined. The V and J ends lost 4 bases and 2 bases respectively, with 5 bases between them. CDR1 and CDR2 from the germline V gene are SNHLY and FYNNEI. The CDR3 length is 13 residues. The CDR3 nucleotides are TGTGCCAGCAGTGGGAGCAACACCGGGGAGCTGTTTTTT. The encoded protein is CASSGSNTGELFF. Full variable domain (remainder filled in from reference TRBV2 and TRBJ2-2): EPEVTQTPSHQVTQMGQEVILRCVPISNHLYFYWYRQILGQKVEFLVSFYNNEISEKSEIFDDQFSVERPDGSNFTLKIRSTKLEDSAMYFCASSGSNTGELFFGEGSRLTVL.